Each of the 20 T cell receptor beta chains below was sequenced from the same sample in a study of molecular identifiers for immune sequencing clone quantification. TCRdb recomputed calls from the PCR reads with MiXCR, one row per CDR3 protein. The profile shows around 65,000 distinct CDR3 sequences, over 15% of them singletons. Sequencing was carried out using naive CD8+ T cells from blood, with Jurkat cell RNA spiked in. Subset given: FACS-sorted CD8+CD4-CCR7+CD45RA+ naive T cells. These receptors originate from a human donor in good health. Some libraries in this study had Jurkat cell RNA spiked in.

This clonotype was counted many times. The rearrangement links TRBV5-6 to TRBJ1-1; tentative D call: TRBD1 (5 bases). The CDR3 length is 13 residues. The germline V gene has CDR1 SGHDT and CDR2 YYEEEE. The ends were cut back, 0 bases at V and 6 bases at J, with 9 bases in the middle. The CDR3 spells CASSLGAGAEAFF. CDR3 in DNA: TGTGCCAGCAGCTTGGGTGCGGGGGCTGAAGCTTTCTTT.

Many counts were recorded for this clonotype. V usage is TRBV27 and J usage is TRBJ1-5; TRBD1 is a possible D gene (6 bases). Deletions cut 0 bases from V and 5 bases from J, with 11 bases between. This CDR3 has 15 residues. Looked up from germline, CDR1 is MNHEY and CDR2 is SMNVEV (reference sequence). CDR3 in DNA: TGTGCCAGCAGTTTATCCCGGGGGGCCGATCAGCCCCAGCATTTT. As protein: CASSLSRGADQPQHF.

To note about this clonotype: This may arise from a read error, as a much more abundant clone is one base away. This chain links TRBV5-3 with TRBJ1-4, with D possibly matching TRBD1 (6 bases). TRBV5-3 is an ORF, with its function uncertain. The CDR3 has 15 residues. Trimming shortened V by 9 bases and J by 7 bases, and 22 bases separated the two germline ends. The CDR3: CANSSPGAEAEKLFF. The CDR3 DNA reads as TGTGCCAACAGCAGTCCAGGGGCTGAGGCTGAAAAACTGTTTTTT.

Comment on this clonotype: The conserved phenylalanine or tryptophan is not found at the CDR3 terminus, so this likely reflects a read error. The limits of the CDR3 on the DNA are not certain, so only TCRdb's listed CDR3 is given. The CDR3 reads CASSHIGEAEKLLS. J is TRBJ1-4 and V is TRBV6-6. Ends included, the CDR3 has 14 residues. CDR1 and CDR2 from the germline V gene are MNHNY and SVGAGI (reference sequence).

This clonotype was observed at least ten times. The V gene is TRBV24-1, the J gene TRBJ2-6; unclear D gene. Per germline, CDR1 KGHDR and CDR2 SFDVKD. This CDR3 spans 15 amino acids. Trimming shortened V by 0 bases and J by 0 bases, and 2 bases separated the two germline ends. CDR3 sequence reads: CATSDLRSGANVLTF. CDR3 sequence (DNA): TGTGCCACCAGTGATTTGCGCTCTGGGGCCAACGTCCTGACTTTC.

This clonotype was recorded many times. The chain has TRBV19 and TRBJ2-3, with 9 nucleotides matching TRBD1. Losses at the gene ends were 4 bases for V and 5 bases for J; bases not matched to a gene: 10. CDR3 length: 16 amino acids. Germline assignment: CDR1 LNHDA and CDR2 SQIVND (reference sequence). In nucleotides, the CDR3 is TGTGCCAGTAGTACAATCGGGACAGGGCTTGAAGATACGCAGTATTTT. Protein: CASSTIGTGLEDTQYF.

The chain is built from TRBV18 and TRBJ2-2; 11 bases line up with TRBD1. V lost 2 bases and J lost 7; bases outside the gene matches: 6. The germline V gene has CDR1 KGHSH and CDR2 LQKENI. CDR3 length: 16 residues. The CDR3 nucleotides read TGTGCCAGCTCACCAGGACAGGGGGCGGTCATCGGGGAGCTGTTTTTT. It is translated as CASSPGQGAVIGELFF.

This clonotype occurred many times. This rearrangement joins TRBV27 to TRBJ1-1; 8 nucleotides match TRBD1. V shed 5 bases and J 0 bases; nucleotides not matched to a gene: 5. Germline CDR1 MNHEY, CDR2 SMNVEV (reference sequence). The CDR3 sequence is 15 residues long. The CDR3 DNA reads TGTGCCAGCAGTCCCCTGACAGGGGTGAACACTGAAGCTTTCTTT. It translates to CASSPLTGVNTEAFF.

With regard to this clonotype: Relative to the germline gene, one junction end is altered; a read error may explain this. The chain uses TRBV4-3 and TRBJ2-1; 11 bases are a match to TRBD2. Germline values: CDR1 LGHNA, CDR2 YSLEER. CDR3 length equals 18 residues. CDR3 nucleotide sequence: TGCGCCAGCAGCCAAGATATTGCTAGCGGGAGGCCCCACAATGAGCAGCTCTTC. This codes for CASSQDIASGRPHNEQLF.

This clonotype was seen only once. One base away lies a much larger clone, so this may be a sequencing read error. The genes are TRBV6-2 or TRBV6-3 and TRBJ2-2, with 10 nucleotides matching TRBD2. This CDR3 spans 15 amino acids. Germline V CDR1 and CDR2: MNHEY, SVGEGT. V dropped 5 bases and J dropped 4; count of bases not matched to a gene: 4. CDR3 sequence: CASSGLADSTGELFF. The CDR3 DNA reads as TGTGCCAGCAGTGGACTAGCGGACAGCACCGGGGAGCTGTTTTTT.

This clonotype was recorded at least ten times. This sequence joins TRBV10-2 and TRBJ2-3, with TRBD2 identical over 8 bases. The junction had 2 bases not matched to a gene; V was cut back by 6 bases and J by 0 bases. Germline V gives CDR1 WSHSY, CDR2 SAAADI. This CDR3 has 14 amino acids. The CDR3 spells CASRSGGSTDTQYF. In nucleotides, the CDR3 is TGCGCCAGCAGGAGCGGGGGAAGCACAGATACGCAGTATTTT.

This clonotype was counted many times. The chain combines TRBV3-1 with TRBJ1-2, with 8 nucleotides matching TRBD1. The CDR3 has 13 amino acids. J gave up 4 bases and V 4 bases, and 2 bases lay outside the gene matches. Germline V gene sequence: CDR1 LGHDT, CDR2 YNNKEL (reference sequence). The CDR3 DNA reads TGTGCCAGCAGCCCGGGGACAGGCTATGGCTACACCTTC. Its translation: CASSPGTGYGYTF.

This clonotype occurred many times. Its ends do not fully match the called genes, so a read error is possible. CDR3 protein: CASSPPIGSVLVF. The CDR3, as DNA: TGTGCCAGCAGCCCACCAATAGGGTCGGTTCTTGTCTTT. The rearrangement links TRBV7-2 to TRBJ1-1; no firm D call. Germline V gene data show CDR1 as SGHTA and CDR2 as FQGNSA. The CDR3 extends over 13 amino acids.

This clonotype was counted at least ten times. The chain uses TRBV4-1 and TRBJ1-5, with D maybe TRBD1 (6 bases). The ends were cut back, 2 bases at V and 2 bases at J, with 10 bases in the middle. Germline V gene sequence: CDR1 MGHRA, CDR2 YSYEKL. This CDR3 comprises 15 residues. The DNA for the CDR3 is TGCGCCAGCAGCCAACGGGGGGCTGGCAATCAGCCCCAGCATTTT. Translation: CASSQRGAGNQPQHF.

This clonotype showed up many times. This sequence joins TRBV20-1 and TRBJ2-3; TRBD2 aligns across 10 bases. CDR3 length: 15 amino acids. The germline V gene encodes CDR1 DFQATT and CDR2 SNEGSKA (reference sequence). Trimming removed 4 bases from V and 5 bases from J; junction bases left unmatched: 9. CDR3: CSATNSSGRQDTQYF. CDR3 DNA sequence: TGCAGTGCTACTAACTCTAGCGGGAGACAAGATACGCAGTATTTT.

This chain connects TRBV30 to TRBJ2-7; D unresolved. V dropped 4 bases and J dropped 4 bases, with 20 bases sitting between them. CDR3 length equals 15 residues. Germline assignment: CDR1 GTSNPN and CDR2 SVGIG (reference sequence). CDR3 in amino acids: CAWTMATPSGYEQYF. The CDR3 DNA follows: TGTGCCTGGACGATGGCGACGCCCTCCGGGTACGAGCAGTACTTC.

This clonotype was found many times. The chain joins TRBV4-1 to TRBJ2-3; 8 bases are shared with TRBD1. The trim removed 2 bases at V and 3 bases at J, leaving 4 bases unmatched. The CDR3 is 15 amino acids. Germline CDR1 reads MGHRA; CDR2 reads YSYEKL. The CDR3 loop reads CASSQRTGSTDTQYF. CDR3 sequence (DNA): TGCGCCAGCAGCCAAAGGACAGGGAGTACAGATACGCAGTATTTT.

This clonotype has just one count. The CDR3 is CASNPHPEGQGATEAFF. CDR3 in DNA: TGTGCCAGCAACCCCCATCCGGAAGGTCAGGGGGCTACTGAAGCTTTCTTT. V and J are TRBV12-3 or TRBV12-4 and TRBJ1-1, with 8 nucleotides matching TRBD1. V gave up 7 bases and J gave up 5 bases; unmatched junction bases: 18. This CDR3 is 17 amino acids long.

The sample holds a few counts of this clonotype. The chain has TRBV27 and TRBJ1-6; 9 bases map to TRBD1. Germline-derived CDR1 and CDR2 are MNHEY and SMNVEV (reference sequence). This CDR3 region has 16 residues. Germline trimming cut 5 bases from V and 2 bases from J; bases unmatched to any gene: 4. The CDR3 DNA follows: TGTGCCAGCAGTATAACAGGGGGCGCCTATAATTCACCCCTCCACTTT. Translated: CASSITGGAYNSPLHF.

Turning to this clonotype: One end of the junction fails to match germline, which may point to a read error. CDR3 nucleotides: TGTGCCAGCAGCTTCATGGGTTCGGGTAACTACGAGCAGTACTTC. It encodes CASSFMGSGNYEQYF. J is TRBJ2-7 and V is TRBV5-3; D unclear. TRBV5-3 is noted as an ORF with a role that remains uncertain. The CDR3 runs 15 residues.